One and the same sample provided the 5 T cell receptor beta chains below, sequenced in a study of PD-1 and CTLA-4 blockade in melanoma. Sequencing was performed with immunoSEQ multiplex PCR; in TCRdb, only in-frame clones are kept and a portion is missing. The repertoire holds some 29,000 clones, with roughly nine tenths as singletons. Sequences were derived from CD8+ T cells from peripheral blood, sampled before anti-PD-1 treatment. The receptors shown here come from a human donor with melanoma.

The chain combines TRBV3-1 (or the pseudogene TRBV3-2) with TRBJ2-1; weak D call: TRBD2 (5 bases). V lost 1 base to trimming and J lost 1 base, with 20 bases between them. Germline lookup yields CDR1 LGHDT and CDR2 YNNKEL (reference sequence). The CDR3 consists of 19 residues. The CDR3 DNA sequence: TGTGCCAGCAGCCAAGCCTCGGGTGTCTATGAGGGTTCCTACAATGAGCAGTTCTTC. Amino acids: CASSQASGVYEGSYNEQFF.

The CDR3 DNA follows: TGCGCCAGCAGCCAAGTTGTGTCTGGGGCCAACGTCCTGACTTTC. Its translation: CASSQVVSGANVLTF. This sequence joins TRBV4-1 and TRBJ2-6; no clear D. CDR1 is MGHRA, CDR2 YSYEKL, per germline. The germline V and J ends were trimmed by 1 base and 1 base, with 5 bases remaining between them. The length of the CDR3 is 15 residues.

The chain has TRBV7-8 and TRBJ1-1; D unresolved. The germline V gene has CDR1 SGHVS and CDR2 FQNEAQ. Trimming removed 3 bases at V and 5 bases at J, with 19 bases between. The CDR3 is 16 residues long. The CDR3 sequence is CASSFHPVFGSTEAFF. The CDR3 nucleotides read TGTGCCAGCAGCTTCCATCCAGTATTTGGATCTACTGAAGCTTTCTTT.

The table lists this clone with a count of one. V usage is TRBV20-1 and J usage is TRBJ1-1; D not resolved. Germline CDR1 and CDR2: DFQATT and SNEGSKA (reference sequence). The CDR3 is 10 amino acids. V dropped 2 bases and J dropped 4 bases, with 2 bases sitting between them. CDR3 amino acids: CSARFTEAFF. The DNA for the CDR3 is TGCAGTGCTAGATTCACTGAAGCTTTCTTT.

The chain is built from TRBV15 and TRBJ2-5; 8 nucleotides match TRBD1. The germline CDR1 and CDR2 sequences are LNHNV and YYDKDF (reference sequence). CDR3 length: 20 residues. Losses at the gene ends were 3 bases for V and 4 bases for J; bases not matched to a gene: 22. The CDR3: CATSRPLPTGQVWWSETQYF. The CDR3 DNA is TGTGCCACCAGCAGGCCACTTCCCACGGGACAGGTATGGTGGTCAGAGACCCAGTACTTC.